This TCR beta chain stems from a study of blood T cell repertoires in COVID-19. Seattle cases were enrolled at active infection and followed longitudinally. The CDR3 length is 13 residues. Trimming shortened V by 3 bases and J by 4 bases, and 6 bases separated the two germline ends. Authors' data handling: Estimated nucleated cell counts came from reference gene primer amplification. Here immunoSEQ multiplex PCR was the method, and the copy in TCRdb shows in-frame clones only, minus some. The V and J calls and clone size are taken from that table; D and trimming were inferred from the DNA. The sample gives about 210,000 clones, around four fifths of which show up once; 0.85% to 0.95% is in the top ten.

The J gene is TRBJ1-4, the V gene TRBV12-3 or TRBV12-4, with unresolved D. The clonotype comes from a man aged 60 to 75 with COVID-19, enrolled during active disease. Sequenced input: peripheral blood. CDR3 DNA sequence: TGTGCCAGCAGTTTTAGTGTTAATGAAAAACTGTTTTTT. Protein: CASSFSVNEKLFF.